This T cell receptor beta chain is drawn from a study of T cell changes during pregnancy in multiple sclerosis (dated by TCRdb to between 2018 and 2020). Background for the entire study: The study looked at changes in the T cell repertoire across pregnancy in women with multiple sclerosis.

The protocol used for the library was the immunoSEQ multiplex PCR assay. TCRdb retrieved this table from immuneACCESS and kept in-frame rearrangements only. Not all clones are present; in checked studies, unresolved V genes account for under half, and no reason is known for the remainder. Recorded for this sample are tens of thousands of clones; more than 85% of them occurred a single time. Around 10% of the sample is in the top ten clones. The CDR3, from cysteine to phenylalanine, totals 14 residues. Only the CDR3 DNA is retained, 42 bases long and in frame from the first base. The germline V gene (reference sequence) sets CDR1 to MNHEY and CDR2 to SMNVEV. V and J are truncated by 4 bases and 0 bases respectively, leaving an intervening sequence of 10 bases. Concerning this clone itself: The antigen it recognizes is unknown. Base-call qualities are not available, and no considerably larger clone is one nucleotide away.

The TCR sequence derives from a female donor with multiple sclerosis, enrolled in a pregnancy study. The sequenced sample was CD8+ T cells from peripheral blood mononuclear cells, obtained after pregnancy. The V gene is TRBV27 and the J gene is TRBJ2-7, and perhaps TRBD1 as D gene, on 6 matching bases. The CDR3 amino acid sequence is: CASSYGQSSYEQYF. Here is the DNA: TGTGCCAGCAGTTATGGACAGAGCTCCTACGAGCAGTACTTC.